This TCR beta chain was observed in a study of T cell repertoires and Cas9 in healthy adults (dated by TCRdb to 2016 to 2019). About the investigation overall: SpCas9-reactive T cells were characterized for multi-effector potency, cytotoxicity and lineage determination within the CD4 and CD8 compartments. The study examined preexisting T cell immunity against the Streptococcus pyogenes Cas9 nuclease (SpCas9) used in CRISPR gene editing.

Of note for this clone: Its antigen is not yet known. Nothing much larger sits one base from this clone, and base qualities are not available.

All of the donors in the study were healthy humans. The germline V and J ends show losses of 3 bases and 8 bases respectively, and no gene match explains 19 bases of the junction. Sequences MGHRA (CDR1) and YSYEKL (CDR2) are obtained from the germline V gene. Taken from cysteine to phenylalanine, the CDR3 has 18 residues. Only the CDR3 part of the read is kept: 54 bases, read in frame from the first base. Study-wide conclusions, independent of this receptor: In vitro, SpCas9-reactive regulatory T cells were reported to reduce the proliferation and function of SpCas9-reactive effector T cells.

Libraries were prepared through the immunoSEQ multiplex PCR assay. TCRdb re-hosts the immuneACCESS table, in-frame sequences only. Its copies lack some clones; in the studies checked, an unresolved V gene accounts for under half of them, and the cause for the rest is not known. The sample has approximately 15,000 clones on record, about nine tenths of them singletons. The top ten clones comprise roughly 2% of the sample. The receptor was isolated from a human donor in good health. The rearranged chain carries TRBV4-1 and TRBJ1-2, and TRBD1 aligns with 9 junction nucleotides. The sample taken for sequencing was Tregs (CD4+, CD25+, CD127-, CD137-, CD154-) from PBMCs; culture status not recorded. In nucleotides, the sequence is TGCGCCAGCAGCCATCCCATTGGAAGGGAGGACAGGGGAAAAGGCTACACCTTC. It is translated as CASSHPIGREDRGKGYTF.